One T cell receptor beta chain is described in this entry. The antigen remains unidentified. This sample is part of a study of identical twins. Notes on the study in general: Zero-insertion findings could be partly confounded by invariant cells (MAIT and iNKT cells).

This CDR3 comprises 16 residues. Germline V gene data show CDR1 as LGHNT and CDR2 as FRNRAP. V shed 2 bases and J shed 4 bases, with 17 bases lying between them. TCRdb analysed the 5' RACE reads with MiXCR anew, one entry per CDR3 protein. Here the sample spans around 240,000 distinct CDR3 sequences, 10% to 13% being singletons. The J gene is TRBJ1-2, the V gene TRBV12-5, with TRBD1 as a possible D gene (5 bases). The source material was memory T cells sorted from blood. The TCR originated in a man aged 50 or older in good health. CDR3 in DNA: TGTGCTAGTGGTTTGACGGGCCAGGGAATTTCCTATGGCTACACCTTC. It specifies CASGLTGQGISYGYTF. Using reference TRBV12-5 and TRBJ1-2 for the parts outside the CDR3, the full variable domain is DARVTQTPRHKVTEMGQEVTMRCQPILGHNTVFWYRQTMMQGLELLAYFRNRAPLDDSGMPKDRFSAEMPDATLATLKIQPSEPRDSAVYFCASGLTGQGISYGYTFGSGTRLTVV.